These T cell receptor beta chains were read from a single sample in a study of T-cell memory formation after mild COVID-19. MiXCR, run by TCRdb on the 5' RACE reads, gives a single entry per CDR3 protein. The sample includes 500,000 to 600,000 distinct CDR3 sequences, 15% to 20% of them seen just once. Sequences were obtained from PBMCs or a T cell subset sorted from them (not recorded which). These receptors were collected from an adult woman who had mild COVID-19 (a few samples of this study predate the infection). Cell type and time point are not known. The CDR3 runs from the conserved cysteine through the conserved F or W. The D gene is left open where the match is weak. Size tells how often a clone was seen (once, few, many) or the class of an expanded clone, and some rows leave it out.

V: TRBV29-1
size: many
D: -
J: TRBJ2-1
CDR3: CSVGAGALDNEQFF
DNA: TGCAGCGTTGGGGCAGGGGCCCTCGACAATGAGCAGTTCTTC

V: TRBV6-2/TRBV6-3
size: -
D: -
J: TRBJ2-1
CDR3: CASSYVGDGTANEQFF
DNA: TGTGCCAGCAGTTACGTTGGGGATGGGACCGCCAATGAGCAGTTCTTC

V: TRBV7-9
size: -
D: -
J: TRBJ1-2
CDR3: CASSHVRGALPYGYTF
DNA: TGTGCCAGCAGCCACGTTCGGGGGGCGCTTCCCTATGGCTACACCTTC

V: TRBV20-1
size: -
D: -
J: TRBJ2-2
CDR3: CSAGQGTNTGELFF
DNA: TGCAGTGCTGGCCAGGGTACTAACACCGGGGAGCTGTTTTTT

V: TRBV6-6
size: -
D: -
J: TRBJ1-4
CDR3: CASSYNAEKLFF
DNA: TGTGCCAGCAGTTACAACGCCGAAAAACTGTTTTTT

V: TRBV7-2
size: few
D: TRBD2
J: TRBJ2-2
CDR3: CASSPNSGSSGELFF
DNA: TGTGCCAGCAGCCCGAATAGCGGGAGTTCCGGGGAGCTGTTTTTT

V: TRBV7-2
size: few
D: -
J: TRBJ2-7
CDR3: CASSLAGTRGYEQYF
DNA: TGTGCCAGCAGCTTAGCCGGGACCAGAGGGTACGAGCAGTACTTC

V: TRBV29-1
size: -
D: -
J: TRBJ1-2
CDR3: CSVEFWGVRDYGYTF
DNA: TGCAGCGTTGAGTTTTGGGGCGTTCGTGACTATGGCTACACCTTC

V: TRBV4-3
size: few
D: -
J: TRBJ1-1
CDR3: CASSQDSYKLPNTEAFF
DNA: TGCGCCAGCAGCCAAGATTCATATAAACTGCCTAACACTGAAGCTTTCTTT

V: TRBV5-1
size: few
D: -
J: TRBJ1-6
CDR3: CASSLVPGPNSPLHF
DNA: TGCGCCAGCAGCTTGGTTCCCGGGCCGAATTCACCCCTCCACTTT

V: TRBV27
size: few
D: -
J: TRBJ2-4
CDR3: CASSPRAPGGNIQYF
DNA: TGTGCCAGCAGTCCCCGGGCGCCCGGTGGAAACATTCAGTACTTC

V: TRBV2
size: few
D: -
J: TRBJ2-5
CDR3: CASSARGQETQYF
DNA: TGTGCCAGCAGTGCTAGGGGTCAGGAGACCCAGTACTTC

V: TRBV7-2
size: -
D: -
J: TRBJ1-4
CDR3: CASSMDGLLEKLFF
DNA: TGTGCCAGCAGTATGGACGGGCTCCTAGAAAAACTGTTTTTT

V: TRBV5-4
size: few
D: TRBD2
J: TRBJ2-5
CDR3: CASSGGEFQETQYF
DNA: TGTGCCAGCAGCGGGGGGGAATTCCAAGAGACCCAGTACTTC

V: TRBV20-1
size: -
D: TRBD2
J: TRBJ2-7
CDR3: CSASKAGASSYEQYF
DNA: TGCAGTGCTAGTAAAGCGGGGGCGAGCTCCTACGAGCAGTACTTC

V: TRBV6-1
size: few
D: TRBD2
J: TRBJ2-1
CDR3: CASRFPTAAGHDSYNEQFF
DNA: TGTGCCAGCAGATTTCCGACGGCAGCGGGGCACGACTCCTACAATGAGCAGTTCTTC